Sequencing of this T cell receptor (beta chain) was carried out in a study of CD8 T cells in ankylosing spondylitis. CDR3 length: 14 amino acids. Germline loops: CDR1 SGHRS, CDR2 YFSETQ. V was pared by 4 bases and J by 1 base, with 10 bases between. This clonotype was found a few times. Its antigen is as yet unknown. 5'-RACE, quantitative and with molecular barcodes, yielded the TCR beta libraries. TCRdb independently ran MiXCR on the 5' RACE reads; one entry per CDR3 protein. The sample records 350,000 to 450,000 distinct CDR3 sequences, around 26% being singletons. Points from the study as a whole: Clones linked to the disease showed a CD8+ phenotype. They occurred at relatively low frequencies in peripheral blood. In ankylosing spondylitis blood, a motif of about 8 highly homologous TCR beta variants appeared characteristic. Matched ankylosing spondylitis synovial fluid reportedly contained a significantly enriched population of disease-linked clones.

The sample was blood, either unsorted or a sorted T cell fraction (not recorded which). The chain couples TRBV5-1 to TRBJ2-3; tentative D call: TRBD2 (6 bases). The source of this sequence is a male donor with ankylosing spondylitis. This chain's CDR3 is CASSRRGGTDTQYF. CDR3 bases: TGCGCCAGCAGCCGACGCGGGGGCACAGATACGCAGTATTTT.